This is a list of T cell receptor beta chains from one sample in a study of OX40 agonist ivuxolimab in advanced cancers. Profiling relied on immunoSEQ multiplex PCR, and the TCRdb table lists in-frame clones only, not all of them. The repertoire holds 77,000 or so clones, roughly 90% seen once, with 0.5% to 0.65% in the top ten. Sequencing used CD4+ or CD8+ T cells sorted from blood, obtained in a trial of the OX40 agonist ivuxolimab. The source of these receptors is an adult with an advanced solid tumor such as melanoma, head and neck, liver or kidney cancer. CDR3s include the opening cysteine and the closing phenylalanine or tryptophan. The order of the fields is D gene, J gene, clone size, V gene, CDR3 DNA, CDR3 protein. A D gene is named only where the DNA matches it firmly. Some rows have no size entry. The others give once, few or many, or a class for an expanded clone.

TRBD2	TRBJ2-7	.	TRBV5-4	TGTGCCAGCTCGGCGGGGGGATCCTACGAGCAGTACTTC	CASSAGGSYEQYF
.	TRBJ2-2	.	TRBV7-9	TGTGCCAGCAGCCCCGACGGGGTTAGGGGAACCGGGGAGCTGTTTTTT	CASSPDGVRGTGELFF
.	TRBJ2-2	.	TRBV7-5	TGTGCCAGAAGCTTAAAGTACGTACCGGGACTAGCGGGTCCCGTCACCGGGGAGCTGTTTTTT	CARSLKYVPGLAGPVTGELFF
TRBD2	TRBJ2-3	.	TRBV7-9	TGTGCCAGCAGCTCGAGCAGACTAGCAGCAGATACGCAGTATTTT	CASSSSRLAADTQYF
TRBD1	TRBJ2-6	.	TRBV7-9	TGTGCCAGCAGCTCACGGACAGGTATTTCTGGGGCCAACGTCCTGACTTTC	CASSSRTGISGANVLTF
TRBD2	TRBJ2-1	.	TRBV28	TGTGCCAGCAGACCCGGCGGACTAGCGGGAGAGCAGTTCTTC	CASRPGGLAGEQFF
TRBD1	TRBJ1-1	.	TRBV27	TGTGCCAGCAGTCTCCCCGGACAGGGATCTGAAGCTTTCTTT	CASSLPGQGSEAFF
.	TRBJ1-5	.	TRBV5-5	TGTGCCAGCAGCGGGAATAGCAATCAGCCCCAGCATTTT	CASSGNSNQPQHF
.	TRBJ2-1	.	TRBV29-1	TGCAGCGTCACCATCTTGGGGGCTAGGATTTCGGATGAGCAGTTCTTC	CSVTILGARISDEQFF
TRBD2	TRBJ2-3	.	TRBV7-3	TGTGCCAGCAGCCCCCCGGCGGGAGGGGCAGATACGCAGTATTTT	CASSPPAGGADTQYF
.	TRBJ1-1	once	TRBV19	TGTGCCAGTAGTATGGGCATTGGGGGCGAAGCTTTCTTT	CASSMGIGGEAFF
.	TRBJ2-7	.	TRBV21-1	TGTGCCAGCAGCAAAGACGGGTGTAGCGGGAGGGCCATCGAGCAGTACTTC	CASSKDGCSGRAIEQYF
.	TRBJ1-2	few	TRBV4-2	TGTGCCAGCAGCCAAGTTGGTTCGGCAGGGTATGGCTACACCTTC	CASSQVGSAGYGYTF
TRBD1	TRBJ2-5	.	TRBV7-8	TGTGCCAGCAGCTTAGCTGGACAGGGATCCGAGACCCAGTACTTC	CASSLAGQGSETQYF
.	TRBJ1-1	.	TRBV19	TGTGCCAGTAGTATCCCCCCCGAGATCAACCGGAACACTGAAGCTTTCTTT	CASSIPPEINRNTEAFF
TRBD1	TRBJ1-4	.	TRBV6-1	TGTGCCAGTGGCACCGGGACAGTTAATGAAAAACTGTTTTTT	CASGTGTVNEKLFF
TRBD1	TRBJ1-4	.	TRBV18	TGTGCCAGCTCCGGACAGGGAGATGAAAAACTGTTTTTT	CASSGQGDEKLFF
.	TRBJ2-7	.	TRBV7-9	TGTGCCAGCAGCTCTGGGGACGGATGGATGGAGCAGTACTTC	CASSSGDGWMEQYF
.	TRBJ1-1	.	TRBV28	TGTGCCAGCAGTCCCCCGACAGGAGGCATGGTCACTGAAGCTTTCTTT	CASSPPTGGMVTEAFF
TRBD1	TRBJ1-2	.	TRBV6-6	TGTGCCAGCAGTTACGACGGACAGGGGTCGTATGGCTACACCTTC	CASSYDGQGSYGYTF
.	TRBJ1-3	.	TRBV6-5	TGTGCCCGAAACAGAGTATTGTCTGGAAACACCATATATTTT	CARNRVLSGNTIYF
TRBD2	TRBJ2-1	.	TRBV9	TGTGCCAGCAGCGTCTCTGCGGGAGCAAACAATGAGCAGTTCTTC	CASSVSAGANNEQFF
TRBD2	TRBJ2-5	once	TRBV9	TGTGCCAGCAGCGTAGGACTAGCGGAACAAGAGACCCAGTACTTC	CASSVGLAEQETQYF